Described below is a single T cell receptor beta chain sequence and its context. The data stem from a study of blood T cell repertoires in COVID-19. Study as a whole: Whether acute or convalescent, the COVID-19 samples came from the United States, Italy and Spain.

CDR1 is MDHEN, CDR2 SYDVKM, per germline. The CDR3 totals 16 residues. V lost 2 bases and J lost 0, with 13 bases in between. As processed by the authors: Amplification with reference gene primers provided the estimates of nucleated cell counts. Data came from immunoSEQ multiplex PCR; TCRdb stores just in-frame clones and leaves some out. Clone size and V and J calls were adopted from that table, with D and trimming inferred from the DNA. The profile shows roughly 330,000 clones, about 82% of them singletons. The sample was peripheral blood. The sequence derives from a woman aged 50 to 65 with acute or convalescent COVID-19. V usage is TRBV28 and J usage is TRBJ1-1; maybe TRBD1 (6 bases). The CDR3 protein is CASSLVWWDMNTEAFF. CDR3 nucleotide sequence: TGTGCCAGCAGTTTAGTGTGGTGGGACATGAACACTGAAGCTTTCTTT.